In its sample, the clone carrying this T cell receptor (beta chain) was seen a few times. Treatment in this sample: skin biopsy from PPD injection site in Mantoux-positive individual. A UMI-containing oligonucleotide was joined by 3' ligation to the TCR cDNA template. This record belongs to a study of naive and memory T cell subsets. The V gene's germline CDR1 is SGHRS and CDR2 YFSETQ. V gave up 2 bases and J gave up 6 bases; unmatched junction bases: 4. CDR3 length: 13 amino acids. Four PCR rounds used nested alpha and beta constant region primers plus the SP2 primer. From the UMI-ligation and nested PCR reads, TCRdb called clonotypes with MiXCR, one entry per CDR3 protein. The sample holds about 37,000 distinct CDR3 sequences; roughly 11% are singletons and the top ten take roughly 3.9%.

The V call is TRBV5-1, the J call TRBJ1-1; TRBD1 matches 7 bases. The material sequenced was skin, taken from a tuberculin skin test site. This TCR derives from an adult in good health. Here the CDR3 reads CASSLGGAPEAFF. Written as DNA, the CDR3 is TGCGCCAGCAGCTTAGGGGGCGCCCCTGAAGCTTTCTTT. Full variable domain (missing parts from reference TRBV5-1 and TRBJ1-1): KAGVTQTPRYLIKTRGQQVTLSCSPISGHRSVSWYQQTPGQGLQFLFEYFSETQRNKGNFPGRFSGRQFSNSRSEMNVSTLELGDSALYLCASSLGGAPEAFFGQGTRLTVV.